This entry concerns a single T cell receptor beta chain. Sequencing was performed with immunoSEQ multiplex PCR; in TCRdb, only in-frame clones are kept and a portion is missing. The repertoire holds approximately 270,000 clones, with approximately 85% as singletons. The data were taken from a study of blood T cell repertoires in COVID-19. Germline CDR1 and CDR2: MNHNS and SASEGT. Trimming left V 4 bases short and J 2 bases short, with 24 bases between. The length of the CDR3 is 19 residues. The TCR originated in a woman aged 70-85 years with acute or convalescent COVID-19. The chain is built from TRBV6-1 and TRBJ1-5; D unresolved. The sample consisted of peripheral blood. Here the CDR3 reads CASSGNALEAGQGNQPQHF. Here the CDR3 DNA reads TGTGCCAGCAGTGGAAATGCCCTGGAGGCCGGGCAGGGCAATCAGCCCCAGCATTTT.